Included here is one TCR beta chain sequence, with context. This clonotype was seen only a few times. It lacks a known antigen. Base-call qualities are not available, and no considerably larger clone is one nucleotide away. The data were taken from a study of tumor-infiltrating lymphocytes in oesophageal squamous cell carcinoma listed by TCRdb under 2016. The CDR3 spans 14 residues, from the cysteine through the phenylalanine. The sequence is cut down to CDR3 DNA, 42 bases in frame from base 1. CDR1 and CDR2 are read off the germline V gene as SGHTA and FQGNSA. Libraries were prepared through PCR. Instrument on record: Illumina HiSeq 2000. The raw public reads went through TCRdb reprocessing: fastp at Q25, MiXCR clone calling, in-frame beta chains kept. Merged by CDR3 protein, the rows form single entries marked with the most common genes and DNA. This sample lists about 22,000 distinct CDR3 sequences; 34% were detected once. The ten biggest clones cover approximately 20% of the sample.

The V and J segments used are TRBV7-2 and TRBJ2-7, with no reliable assignment of the D segment. The DNA matches TRBJ2-5 better at its end, which makes the J call doubtful. The sequencing sample was made of esophageal tumor tissue. The source of this sequence is a female donor with esophageal squamous cell carcinoma. CDR3 protein: CASSPPPNQETQYF. The nucleotide sequence reads as follows: TGTGCCAGCAGCCCCCCCCCGAATCAAGAGACCCAGTACTTC.